These 30 T cell receptor beta chains were all obtained from the same sample, sequenced in a study of blood T cell repertoires in COVID-19. Clones were read by immunoSEQ multiplex PCR, and TCRdb kept only the in-frame ones, dropping some. The sample has 150,000 or so clones, approximately 88% seen once; the top ten hold 6% to 8.5%. The sample was PBMCs or T cells enriched from blood (not recorded which). These receptors were taken from a woman between 45 and 65 years old who had recovered from COVID-19.

J is TRBJ2-3 and V is TRBV7-9, with 10 bases aligning to TRBD2. J lost 3 bases, V lost 4 bases, and 7 bases had no gene match. The CDR3 contains 16 residues. The germline gives CDR1 SEHNR, CDR2 FQNEAQ (reference sequence). As DNA, the CDR3 is TGTGCCAGCAGCTCCCTGGGACTAGCGAGGACAGATACGCAGTATTTT. Translating gives CASSSLGLARTDTQYF.

V is TRBV4-3 and J is TRBJ1-2, with D tentatively TRBD1 (5 bases). CDR3 length: 15 amino acids. V was clipped by 0 bases and J by 8 bases, with 16 bases between them. Germline lookup yields CDR1 LGHNA and CDR2 YSLEER. CDR3 DNA: TGCGCCAGCAGCCAAGAAGGGGTAAGGGGAGGAGGCTACACCTTC. It is translated as CASSQEGVRGGGYTF.

In its sample, this clone was seen once. V and J are TRBV18 and TRBJ2-5; 10 bases line up with TRBD1. The length of the CDR3 is 17 residues. The germline V gene encodes CDR1 KGHSH and CDR2 LQKENI. The V and J ends lost 2 bases and 4 bases, in that order; junction bases with no gene match: 10. The CDR3 loop reads CASSPRKGQGFSETQYF. The CDR3 DNA sequence: TGTGCCAGCTCACCAAGGAAGGGACAGGGGTTTTCAGAGACCCAGTACTTC. The variable domain in full, completed from reference TRBV18 and TRBJ2-5, reads NAGVMQNPRHLVRRRGQEARLRCSPMKGHSHVYWYRQLPEEGLKFMVYLQKENIIDESGMPKERFSAEFPKEGPSILRIQQVVRGDSAAYFCASSPRKGQGFSETQYFGPGTRLLVL.

This chain uses TRBV5-5 with TRBJ1-1; possibly TRBD1 for D (5 bases). The CDR3 is 14 residues long. Germline V CDR1 and CDR2: SGHKS, YYEKEE (reference sequence). The ends were cut back, 3 bases at V and 0 bases at J, with 9 bases in the middle. This CDR3 is CASSYVTVNTEAFF. The CDR3, as DNA: TGTGCCAGCAGCTACGTGACAGTGAACACTGAAGCTTTCTTT.

The chain carries TRBV10-3 and TRBJ2-3; possibly TRBD2 for D (7 bases). CDR1 ENHRY and CDR2 SYGVKD come from the germline V gene. V gave up 7 bases and J gave up 6 bases, with 17 bases separating them. This CDR3 is 14 amino acids long. The CDR3 loop reads CAIKGGRISDTQYF. In DNA form, the CDR3 reads TGTGCCATCAAGGGGGGGCGGATTTCGGATACGCAGTATTTT.

Worth noting for this clone: The junction shows a germline mismatch at one end, possibly a read error. The chain recombines TRBV2 with TRBJ2-5; TRBD2 aligns across 10 bases. Germline V gives CDR1 SNHLY, CDR2 FYNNEI. There are 15 residues in the CDR3. The DNA for the CDR3 is TGTGCCAGCAGGGAAGCGGGGGGGTACCAAGAGACCCAGTACTTC. This codes for CASREAGGYQETQYF.

This chain joins TRBV28 and TRBJ1-2, with D hard to call. Looked up from germline, CDR1 is MDHEN and CDR2 is SYDVKM. The V end was cut by 3 bases, the J end by 5 bases, with 16 bases between. CDR3 length equals 15 residues. CDR3 sequence (DNA): TGTGCCAGCAGTTTTTTGAGTCGGAGGGAATATGGCTACACCTTC. It yields the protein CASSFLSRREYGYTF.

This sequence joins TRBV6-1 and TRBJ1-4; 7 nucleotides line up with TRBD1. V lost 2 bases to trimming and J lost 0 bases; unmatched junction nucleotides: 3. Germline V CDR1 and CDR2: MNHNS, SASEGT. CDR3 length: 16 residues. DNA of the CDR3: TGTGCCAGCAGTGAACGGACAGGCCCAACTAATGAAAAACTGTTTTTT. Translation gives CASSERTGPTNEKLFF.

This clone came up once. V is TRBV19 and J is TRBJ1-2, with a tentative D call TRBD1 (6 bases). Germline assignment: CDR1 LNHDA and CDR2 SQIVND (reference sequence). This CDR3 contains 17 residues. Trimming took off 7 bases at V and 4 bases at J, with 25 bases between the two ends. CDR3: CASKARSGGAYSYGYTF. CDR3 bases: TGTGCCAGTAAGGCACGCTCGGGGGGGGCGTATAGCTATGGCTACACCTTC.

The V and J genes are TRBV19 and TRBJ1-5; 11 positions agree with TRBD1. The germline V gene has CDR1 LNHDA and CDR2 SQIVND (reference sequence). The V segment lost 5 bases and the J segment 0 bases; nucleotides outside the gene matches: 3. This CDR3 has 16 residues. The CDR3, as DNA: TGTGCCAGTAGTGGGGGACAGGGGGATAGCAATCAGCCCCAGCATTTT. Amino acids: CASSGGQGDSNQPQHF.

The V and J genes are TRBV6-5 and TRBJ1-1; 8 bases are shared with TRBD1. This CDR3 spans 14 amino acids. J lost 9 bases, V lost 7 bases, and 13 bases had no gene match. CDR1 is MNHEY and CDR2 is SVGAGI in the germline V gene. CDR3 nucleotides: TGTGCCAGCACCGGTCCGGGACAGGACTCCCAAGCTTTCTTT. Its protein is CASTGPGQDSQAFF.

This chain links TRBV4-2 with TRBJ2-5; 9 bases agree with TRBD2. V trimming: 1 base; J trimming: 4 bases; junction bases outside the gene matches: 10. Germline V gene sequence: CDR1 LGHNA, CDR2 YNFKEQ. This CDR3 has 17 residues. CDR3 sequence (DNA): TGTGCCAGCAGCCAAGGTGGTAGCGGGGGCTACCGAGAGACCCAGTACTTC. Its translation: CASSQGGSGGYRETQYF.

The rearrangement uses TRBV24-1 and TRBJ1-2; 10 bases are a match to TRBD1. The CDR3 runs to 14 residues. The V gene end was trimmed by 5 bases and the J gene end by 5 bases; junction bases not matched to a gene: 4. The germline V gene encodes CDR1 KGHDR and CDR2 SFDVKD. The CDR3 nucleotides read TGTGCCACCAGTGCTCGACAGGGGGCTTATGGCTACACCTTC. Translation gives CATSARQGAYGYTF.

The chain employs TRBV9 and TRBJ2-7; 9 nucleotides match TRBD1. The trim removed 2 bases at V and 3 bases at J, leaving 3 bases unmatched. The V gene's germline CDR1 is SGDLS and CDR2 YYNGEE. CDR3 size: 14 residues. Here the CDR3 DNA reads TGTGCCAGCAGCGTTGGACAGGGGAACTACGAGCAGTACTTC. The encoded protein is CASSVGQGNYEQYF.

The V gene is TRBV4-3, the J gene TRBJ2-5, with 11 bases lining up with TRBD1. Germline V lookup: CDR1 LGHNA, CDR2 YSLEER. The CDR3 length is 15 residues. The J segment lost 5 bases and the V segment lost 4 bases, leaving 6 bases of the junction unmatched. The CDR3 nucleotides read TGCGCCAGCAGCCGCCGGACAGGGGGCTCGGAGACCCAGTACTTC. Its translation is CASSRRTGGSETQYF.

The genes are TRBV15 and TRBJ1-2; D uncertain. CDR3 length: 15 residues. The V end was cut by 0 bases, the J end by 5 bases, with 13 bases between. Germline CDR1 LNHNV, CDR2 YYDKDF (reference sequence). DNA for the CDR3: TGTGCCACCAGCAGAGATCCCCGGCTCGGGTATGGCTACACCTTC. This translates into CATSRDPRLGYGYTF.

The rearrangement uses TRBV10-3 and TRBJ2-1, with 11 bases identical to TRBD2. Germline-derived CDR1 and CDR2 are ENHRY and SYGVKD. This CDR3 region has 16 residues. V lost 7 bases to trimming and J lost 0 bases; unmatched junction nucleotides: 5. In nucleotides, the CDR3 is TGTGCCATCACTCCTAGCGGGGGGAGCTCCTACAATGAGCAGTTCTTC. It yields the protein CAITPSGGSSYNEQFF.

The rearrangement joins TRBV6-6 to TRBJ1-2; the match to TRBD1 covers 7 bases. This CDR3 comprises 14 residues. CDR1 MNHNY and CDR2 SVGAGI come from the germline V gene (reference sequence). Trimming took 5 bases from V and 4 from J; bases not matched to a gene: 7. The CDR3 sequence is CASSTGQSVYGYTF. The CDR3 bases are TGTGCCAGCAGTACGGGACAGTCGGTCTATGGCTACACCTTC.

The chain couples TRBV27 to TRBJ2-5; 15 bases fit TRBD2. Germline trimming cut 3 bases from V and 4 bases from J; bases unmatched to any gene: 6. This CDR3 has 17 amino acids. The germline CDR1 and CDR2 sequences are MNHEY and SMNVEV (reference sequence). This CDR3 is CASSFGLAGGYGETQYF. The CDR3 DNA is TGTGCCAGCAGTTTCGGACTAGCGGGGGGGTACGGAGAGACCCAGTACTTC.

J is TRBJ2-2 and V is TRBV7-2; tentatively, D is TRBD2 (5 bases). The CDR3 is made up of 14 amino acids. The V gene lost 5 bases and the J gene lost 4 bases, with 11 bases spanning the gap. Germline CDR1 and CDR2: SGHTA and FQGNSA. The CDR3 loop reads CASSPRTFTGELFF. The CDR3 DNA sequence: TGTGCCAGCAGCCCACGGACTTTCACCGGGGAGCTGTTTTTT.

The gene calls are TRBV12-3 or TRBV12-4 and TRBJ1-1; D gene unclear. The ends were cut back, 3 bases at V and 1 base at J, with 6 bases in the middle. The CDR3 consists of 13 residues. CDR3 loop: CASSFSENTEAFF. The CDR3 nucleotides read TGTGCCAGCAGTTTCTCAGAGAACACTGAAGCTTTCTTT.

CDR3 in amino acids: CASSIGRGRETQYF. In nucleotides, the CDR3 is TGTGCCAGTAGTATCGGCAGGGGGCGGGAGACCCAGTACTTC. The chain links TRBV19 to TRBJ2-5; 8 nucleotides align to TRBD1. The CDR3 is made up of 14 amino acids. Unmatched junction bases numbered 5, after V lost 3 bases and J lost 5 bases. Germline V gene sequence: CDR1 LNHDA, CDR2 SQIVND (reference sequence).

This chain joins TRBV11-3 and TRBJ2-3, with D perhaps TRBD2 (6 bases). This CDR3 spans 14 amino acids. Looked up from germline, CDR1 is SGHNT and CDR2 is YENEEA. V was pared by 5 bases and J by 2 bases, with 11 bases between. Here the CDR3 DNA reads TGTGCCAGCAGCCCCCGACTAGTCACAGATACGCAGTATTTT. It encodes CASSPRLVTDTQYF.

This chain uses TRBV7-9 with TRBJ1-5, with TRBD1 as a possible D gene (6 bases). CDR1 SEHNR and CDR2 FQNEAQ come from the germline V gene (reference sequence). The CDR3 is 16 residues long. Trimming shortened V by 5 bases and J by 4 bases, and 18 bases separated the two germline ends. The CDR3 sequence is CASSPWEGVGNQPQHF. In nucleotides, the CDR3 is TGTGCCAGCAGCCCATGGGAGGGGGTGGGGAATCAGCCCCAGCATTTT.

This chain links TRBV13 with TRBJ1-2; 7 bases are shared with TRBD1. The length of the CDR3 is 14 residues. Germline CDR1 is PRHDT and CDR2 is FYEKMQ (reference sequence). The junction had 10 bases not matched to a gene; V was cut back by 5 bases and J by 7 bases. The CDR3 region has the DNA TGTGCCAGCAGCGGAGGACAGGTCCTCCCTGGCTACACCTTC. Translating gives CASSGGQVLPGYTF.

The gene calls are TRBV4-3 and TRBJ1-2; D is undetermined. Trimming pared 0 bases from V and 5 bases from J, leaving 10 bases between. CDR1 is LGHNA and CDR2 is YSLEER in the germline V gene. There are 14 residues in the CDR3. The CDR3, as DNA: TGCGCCAGCAGCCAAGAGTCTGCAGGTTATGGCTACACCTTC. This sequence encodes CASSQESAGYGYTF.

This chain links TRBV18 with TRBJ1-1, with D possibly TRBD1 on 6 matching bases. Between the trimmed V and J ends, which lost 7 bases and 1 base, there was a span of 13 bases. The CDR3 totals 14 residues. The V gene's germline CDR1 is KGHSH and CDR2 LQKENI. CDR3 nucleotides: TGTGCCAGCTTCCCGGGACACCAGAACACTGAAGCTTTCTTT. Translated, it gives CASFPGHQNTEAFF.

This clone was detected only once. CDR3 sequence: CASKAPGAGLYEQYF. CDR3 coding DNA: TGTGCCAGCAAAGCACCGGGAGCAGGACTGTACGAGCAGTACTTC. This chain connects TRBV7-9 to TRBJ2-7; D might be TRBD2 (6 bases). The CDR3 consists of 15 residues. Trimming took off 7 bases at V and 4 bases at J, with 20 bases between the two ends. From germline, CDR1 is SEHNR and CDR2 FQNEAQ (reference sequence).

The gene calls are TRBV19 and TRBJ2-1; possibly TRBD1 for D (5 bases). The germline CDR1 and CDR2 sequences are LNHDA and SQIVND (reference sequence). V was shortened by 2 bases and J by 6 bases, with 14 bases between the two germline ends. The CDR3 extends over 15 amino acids. CDR3 loop: CASSISGGRANEQFF. The CDR3 DNA reads as TGTGCCAGTAGTATATCGGGCGGCAGGGCCAATGAGCAGTTCTTC.

The chain employs TRBV6-5 and TRBJ2-7; TRBD2 is a possible D gene (5 bases). The germline V and J ends were trimmed by 0 bases and 2 bases, with 14 bases remaining between them. The CDR3 totals 16 residues. Per germline, CDR1 MNHEY and CDR2 SVGAGI. CDR3 sequence (DNA): TGTGCCAGCAGTTACTCGTCGGGATCAGCGGCCTACGAGCAGTACTTC. The encoded protein is CASSYSSGSAAYEQYF.